This TCR beta chain comes out of a study of cytomegalovirus exposure and HLA in healthy donors. Study-wide background: The roughly 110 validation repertoires were reported in a later analysis to have been generated on the same platform as the roughly 700 first-cohort repertoires. General observations from the study: A few CMV-associated chains were confirmed in vitro to be specific for CMV antigens. Cytomegalovirus association was listed for 164 TCR beta chains.

Here immunoSEQ multiplex PCR was the method, and the copy in TCRdb shows in-frame clones only, minus some. This repertoire shows about 200,000 clones, 80% to 90% found once; its top ten account for over 2.5%. To note about this clone: Its antigen is undetermined.

The donors were in the roughly 120-subject validation cohort, distinct from the approximately 610-subject first cohort. The V gene end was trimmed by 6 bases and the J gene end by 6 bases; junction bases not matched to a gene: 13. Germline loops: CDR1 MNHEY, CDR2 SMNVEV (reference sequence). This CDR3 is built from 15 residues. The clonotype originates from a woman aged 18-29 years in good health and CMV-seronegative. The rearrangement links TRBV27 to TRBJ1-2; TRBD1 matches at 7 bases. The sample was PBMCs. In DNA form, the CDR3 reads TGTGCCAGCAGGGAAGGGGGCGCAGGGATGCATGGCTACACCTTC. Its translation: CASREGGAGMHGYTF.